The present T cell receptor (beta chain) was sequenced within a study of cytomegalovirus exposure and HLA in healthy donors. For the study at large: Researchers previously reported finding fewer than 120 million unique TCR beta sequences from about 179 million T cells. General observations from the study: Information on immune exposure was restricted to one variable (CMV serostatus). Sequencing likely caused a cluster of highly shared sequence variants.

Comments on this clone: Its antigen is not identified.

PCR used 60 Vbeta primers and 13 Jbeta primers. Using immunoSEQ multiplex PCR, the repertoire was profiled, and TCRdb retains in-frame clones only, with some absent. The sample includes approximately 200,000 clones, more than 75% of them seen just once. Germline values: CDR1 SNHLY, CDR2 FYNNEI. Trimming left V 7 bases short and J 7 bases short, with 13 bases between. The CDR3 contains 13 residues. This chain connects TRBV2 to TRBJ2-2, with D perhaps TRBD2 (6 bases). Sequenced sample: PBMCs. This receptor was taken from a woman in her fifties or sixties in good health and CMV-seropositive. The CDR3 DNA sequence: TGTGCCAGCACTACTAGCCTTGGCGGGGAGCTGTTTTTT. It translates to CASTTSLGGELFF.